This T cell receptor beta chain was documented in a study of beta chain features in type 1 diabetes. Study findings and constraints: Type 1 diabetes patients had moderately but significantly shorter TCRB CDR3s in all four CD4+ subsets.

Expressed TCRB transcripts got sequenced, as all isolated RNA was reverse transcribed. Libraries were prepared by immunoSEQ multiplex PCR; TCRdb keeps only in-frame clonotypes and omits some of them. Of some 250,000 clones in the sample, 25% to 30% were seen once. This clone was observed many times. Its antigen is as yet unknown. The TCR originated in a young man in good health. The sample consisted of central memory CD4+ T cells from blood.

This CDR3 reads CASSQTTYEQYF. In DNA, the CDR3 is TGTGCCAGCAGTCAGACGACCTACGAGCAGTACTTC. The chain employs TRBV2 and TRBJ2-7; D uncertain. CDR1 is SNHLY and CDR2 is FYNNEI in the germline V gene. CDR3 length: 12 amino acids. V lost 5 bases to trimming and J lost 2 bases, with 7 bases between them.